This is a list of T cell receptor beta chains from one sample in a study of naive and memory T cell subsets. TCRdb analysed the UMI-ligation and nested PCR reads with MiXCR anew, one entry per CDR3 protein. The sample carries about 80,000 distinct CDR3 sequences, around 14% recorded once. Input material: central memory CD4+ T cells from blood. All receptors come from a human donor in good health. CDR3s include the opening cysteine and the closing phenylalanine or tryptophan. Fields, in order: CDR3 length, V gene, clone size, D gene, J gene, CDR3 protein, CDR3 DNA. D genes are given only for firm matches. Some rows have no size entry. The others give once, few or many, or a class for an expanded clone.

cdr3_length: 16
v_call: TRBV20-1
clone_size: -
d_call: TRBD2
j_call: TRBJ2-1
cdr3_aa: CSASGIRGLAYNEQFF
cdr3_nt: TGCAGTGCTAGTGGTATCCGGGGACTAGCCTACAATGAGCAGTTCTTC

cdr3_length: 18
v_call: TRBV20-1
clone_size: few
d_call: TRBD1
j_call: TRBJ1-5
cdr3_aa: CSASTYGQGSIGNQPQHF
cdr3_nt: TGCAGTGCTAGCACTTATGGACAGGGGAGCATCGGCAATCAGCCCCAGCATTTT

cdr3_length: 15
v_call: TRBV4-1
clone_size: few
d_call: -
j_call: TRBJ1-1
cdr3_aa: CASSQVLTAGGKAFF
cdr3_nt: TGCGCCAGCAGCCAAGTCTTGACAGCTGGGGGAAAAGCTTTCTTT

cdr3_length: 13
v_call: TRBV18
clone_size: few
d_call: -
j_call: TRBJ2-7
cdr3_aa: CASSPTSPYEQYF
cdr3_nt: TGTGCCAGCTCACCTACCTCACCCTACGAGCAGTACTTC

cdr3_length: 14
v_call: TRBV7-2
clone_size: few
d_call: TRBD2
j_call: TRBJ2-7
cdr3_aa: CASRGTSGYYEQYF
cdr3_nt: TGTGCCAGCAGGGGAACTAGCGGATACTACGAGCAGTACTTC

cdr3_length: 15
v_call: TRBV20-1
clone_size: many
d_call: TRBD2
j_call: TRBJ2-3
cdr3_aa: CSAKSGTSGTDTQYF
cdr3_nt: TGCAGTGCTAAATCCGGGACTAGCGGCACAGATACGCAGTATTTT

cdr3_length: 14
v_call: TRBV27
clone_size: many
d_call: TRBD2
j_call: TRBJ2-1
cdr3_aa: CATRGLAEGGEQFF
cdr3_nt: TGTGCCACGAGAGGACTAGCGGAAGGCGGTGAGCAGTTCTTC

cdr3_length: 14
v_call: TRBV20-1
clone_size: -
d_call: TRBD1
j_call: TRBJ1-4
cdr3_aa: CSAFLGQGGEKLFF
cdr3_nt: TGCAGTGCTTTCCTGGGACAGGGAGGTGAAAAACTGTTTTTT

cdr3_length: 18
v_call: TRBV25-1
clone_size: -
d_call: -
j_call: TRBJ2-1
cdr3_aa: CASSDTRGQGNSYNEQFF
cdr3_nt: TGTGCCAGCAGTGATACCCGAGGTCAGGGGAACTCCTACAATGAGCAGTTCTTC

cdr3_length: 16
v_call: TRBV24-1
clone_size: many
d_call: -
j_call: TRBJ2-3
cdr3_aa: CATSDRRGTSTDTQYF
cdr3_nt: TGTGCCACCAGTGATCGCAGGGGTACTAGCACAGATACGCAGTATTTT

cdr3_length: 15
v_call: TRBV5-6
clone_size: -
d_call: TRBD1
j_call: TRBJ2-3
cdr3_aa: CASSRGQISTDTQYF
cdr3_nt: TGTGCCAGCAGCCGGGGACAGATAAGCACAGATACGCAGTATTTT

cdr3_length: 18
v_call: TRBV12-5
clone_size: few
d_call: TRBD1
j_call: TRBJ1-5
cdr3_aa: CASGLATGALYSNQPQHF
cdr3_nt: TGTGCTAGTGGTTTGGCGACAGGGGCGTTATATAGCAATCAGCCCCAGCATTTT

cdr3_length: 18
v_call: TRBV5-1
clone_size: -
d_call: TRBD2
j_call: TRBJ2-3
cdr3_aa: CASSPGASGSPSTDTQYF
cdr3_nt: TGCGCCAGCAGCCCGGGGGCTAGCGGGAGTCCTAGCACAGATACGCAGTATTTT

cdr3_length: 15
v_call: TRBV7-3
clone_size: few
d_call: TRBD1
j_call: TRBJ1-1
cdr3_aa: CASSQQTGGGTEAFF
cdr3_nt: TGTGCCAGCAGCCAGCAGACAGGGGGGGGCACTGAAGCTTTCTTT

cdr3_length: 15
v_call: TRBV7-8
clone_size: many
d_call: TRBD2
j_call: TRBJ2-7
cdr3_aa: CASSLDRTSEYEQYF
cdr3_nt: TGTGCCAGCAGCTTGGATCGGACTAGCGAGTACGAGCAGTACTTC

cdr3_length: 14
v_call: TRBV3-1
clone_size: many
d_call: -
j_call: TRBJ1-5
cdr3_aa: CASSHGTSSPPQHF
cdr3_nt: TGTGCCAGCAGCCACGGGACTTCATCACCCCCCCAGCATTTT

cdr3_length: 14
v_call: TRBV4-3
clone_size: many
d_call: -
j_call: TRBJ2-7
cdr3_aa: CASSQLGTAGEQYF
cdr3_nt: TGCGCCAGCAGCCAACTCGGGACTGCGGGGGAGCAGTACTTC

cdr3_length: 16
v_call: TRBV28
clone_size: -
d_call: -
j_call: TRBJ1-2
cdr3_aa: CASSGLGGAFIYGYTF
cdr3_nt: TGTGCCAGCAGTGGACTGGGGGGGGCATTCATCTATGGCTACACCTTC

cdr3_length: 15
v_call: TRBV5-1
clone_size: few
d_call: -
j_call: TRBJ1-1
cdr3_aa: CASRLAGPKNTEAFF
cdr3_nt: TGCGCCAGCAGGCTCGCCGGACCGAAGAACACTGAAGCTTTCTTT

cdr3_length: 15
v_call: TRBV2
clone_size: few
d_call: TRBD2
j_call: TRBJ2-3
cdr3_aa: CASSRLAGGPDTQYF
cdr3_nt: TGTGCCAGCTCCCGACTAGCGGGAGGGCCGGATACGCAGTATTTT

cdr3_length: 15
v_call: TRBV7-2
clone_size: few
d_call: TRBD2
j_call: TRBJ2-2
cdr3_aa: CASSWTSGRIGELFF
cdr3_nt: TGTGCCAGCAGCTGGACTAGCGGGAGGATCGGGGAGCTGTTTTTT

cdr3_length: 14
v_call: TRBV29-1
clone_size: -
d_call: -
j_call: TRBJ2-4
cdr3_aa: CSVVWEDSKNIQYF
cdr3_nt: TGCAGCGTTGTATGGGAGGATTCCAAAAACATTCAGTACTTC

cdr3_length: 13
v_call: TRBV3-1
clone_size: many
d_call: -
j_call: TRBJ1-5
cdr3_aa: CASSRGGGQPQHF
cdr3_nt: TGTGCCAGCAGTCGAGGGGGGGGTCAGCCCCAGCATTTT

cdr3_length: 17
v_call: TRBV5-1
clone_size: -
d_call: TRBD1
j_call: TRBJ1-1
cdr3_aa: CASSPGGQGAMGTEAFF
cdr3_nt: TGCGCCAGCAGCCCGGGCGGACAGGGGGCTATGGGCACTGAAGCTTTCTTT

cdr3_length: 14
v_call: TRBV6-6
clone_size: many
d_call: -
j_call: TRBJ2-7
cdr3_aa: CASSRVGSLVEQYF
cdr3_nt: TGTGCCAGCAGTCGGGTGGGAAGCCTTGTCGAGCAGTACTTC

cdr3_length: 15
v_call: TRBV19
clone_size: many
d_call: -
j_call: TRBJ2-7
cdr3_aa: CASISGGAESYEQYF
cdr3_nt: TGTGCCAGTATATCCGGGGGCGCAGAGTCCTACGAGCAGTACTTC

cdr3_length: 15
v_call: TRBV20-1
clone_size: many
d_call: -
j_call: TRBJ2-7
cdr3_aa: CSARYISASSYEQYF
cdr3_nt: TGCAGTGCTAGATATATCAGCGCTAGCTCCTACGAGCAGTACTTC

cdr3_length: 18
v_call: TRBV28
clone_size: few
d_call: TRBD1
j_call: TRBJ2-6
cdr3_aa: CASSLLGTGIGGANVLTF
cdr3_nt: TGTGCCAGCAGCCTACTCGGGACAGGGATAGGTGGGGCCAACGTCCTGACTTTC

cdr3_length: 15
v_call: TRBV6-2/TRBV6-3
clone_size: -
d_call: -
j_call: TRBJ2-7
cdr3_aa: CASSPPPRYPYEQYF
cdr3_nt: TGTGCCAGCAGTCCACCCCCTCGATACCCCTACGAGCAGTACTTC

cdr3_length: 16
v_call: TRBV5-4
clone_size: few
d_call: -
j_call: TRBJ2-2
cdr3_aa: CASSLGGSGNTGELFF
cdr3_nt: TGTGCCAGCAGCTTGGGGGGGTCGGGGAACACCGGGGAGCTGTTTTTT

cdr3_length: 13
v_call: TRBV20-1
clone_size: many
d_call: -
j_call: TRBJ2-4
cdr3_aa: CSGTWDTKNIQYF
cdr3_nt: TGCAGTGGTACCTGGGACACCAAAAACATTCAGTACTTC

cdr3_length: 12
v_call: TRBV13
clone_size: many
d_call: -
j_call: TRBJ2-4
cdr3_aa: CASSSSYDIQYF
cdr3_nt: TGTGCCAGCAGCTCATCCTACGACATTCAGTACTTC

cdr3_length: 12
v_call: TRBV30
clone_size: -
d_call: -
j_call: TRBJ1-1
cdr3_aa: CAWRTQGNEAFF
cdr3_nt: TGTGCCTGGAGAACCCAGGGAAATGAAGCTTTCTTT

cdr3_length: 13
v_call: TRBV5-6
clone_size: -
d_call: -
j_call: TRBJ2-3
cdr3_aa: CASSPGQADTQYF
cdr3_nt: TGTGCCAGCAGCCCCGGACAAGCAGATACGCAGTATTTT

cdr3_length: 14
v_call: TRBV20-1
clone_size: few
d_call: TRBD1
j_call: TRBJ1-2
cdr3_aa: CSATGTGGIYGYTF
cdr3_nt: TGCAGTGCTACCGGGACAGGGGGCATCTATGGCTACACCTTC

cdr3_length: 16
v_call: TRBV9
clone_size: -
d_call: TRBD2
j_call: TRBJ2-5
cdr3_aa: CASSVGTSGLQETQYF
cdr3_nt: TGTGCCAGCAGCGTAGGTACTAGCGGACTCCAAGAGACCCAGTACTTC

cdr3_length: 14
v_call: TRBV4-3
clone_size: many
d_call: TRBD1
j_call: TRBJ1-6
cdr3_aa: CASSPPGQMSALHF
cdr3_nt: TGCGCCAGCAGCCCACCGGGACAGATGTCAGCCCTCCACTTT

cdr3_length: 11
v_call: TRBV20-1
clone_size: many
d_call: -
j_call: TRBJ1-2
cdr3_aa: CSAKIDYGYTF
cdr3_nt: TGCAGTGCTAAAATCGACTATGGCTACACCTTC

cdr3_length: 12
v_call: TRBV20-1
clone_size: few
d_call: -
j_call: TRBJ2-3
cdr3_aa: CSASLVADTQYF
cdr3_nt: TGCAGTGCTAGCCTAGTGGCAGATACGCAGTATTTT

cdr3_length: 15
v_call: TRBV11-2
clone_size: many
d_call: -
j_call: TRBJ2-7
cdr3_aa: CASSLVGGQAYEQYF
cdr3_nt: TGTGCCAGCAGCTTAGTCGGGGGTCAGGCCTACGAGCAGTACTTC